The 25 T cell receptor beta chains in this list originate from one sample, sequenced in a study of cytomegalovirus exposure and HLA in healthy donors. Measured with immunoSEQ multiplex PCR; TCRdb has only the in-frame clones, and not every one. The top ten clones hold about 15% of a sample with around 190,000 clones, about 85% of them seen once. The sample comprised PBMCs. These receptors were collected from a man aged 18 to 29 in good health and CMV-seropositive.

V is TRBV30 and J is TRBJ2-7; 7 bases are shared with TRBD1. The CDR3 sequence is 12 residues long. Germline CDR1 reads GTSNPN; CDR2 reads SVGIG (reference sequence). V gave up 5 bases and J gave up 5 bases; unmatched junction bases: 6. The CDR3 nucleotides are TGTGCCTGGGACAGGGAATCCCACGAGCAGTACTTC. This translates into CAWDRESHEQYF.

This clone was counted a single time. The chain couples TRBV27 to TRBJ2-7; the D gene is possibly TRBD2 (7 bases). V shed 7 bases and J shed 2 bases, with 18 bases lying between them. CDR3 length equals 15 residues. The germline V gene encodes CDR1 MNHEY and CDR2 SMNVEV (reference sequence). The CDR3 nucleotides are TGTGCCAGCAATCCTGTGGGCGGGGGCCCCTACGAGCAGTACTTC. Translated: CASNPVGGGPYEQYF.

The chain recombines TRBV4-1 with TRBJ2-3; 7 bases are shared with TRBD2. The CDR3 totals 18 residues. J was trimmed by 0 bases and V by 1 base; bases with no gene match: 10. The germline V gene encodes CDR1 MGHRA and CDR2 YSYEKL. CDR3 residues: CASSQGVLGGGSTDTQYF. In nucleotides, the CDR3 is TGCGCCAGCAGCCAAGGGGTACTGGGGGGGGGAAGCACAGATACGCAGTATTTT.

The chain is built from TRBV30 and TRBJ2-7, with 8 positions matching TRBD2. Germline CDR1 is GTSNPN and CDR2 is SVGIG (reference sequence). V trimming: 5 bases; J trimming: 2 bases; junction bases outside the gene matches: 11. The CDR3 extends over 15 amino acids. CDR3 loop: CAWEDGTSLTYEQYF. CDR3 coding DNA: TGTGCCTGGGAGGACGGGACTAGTCTCACCTACGAGCAGTACTTC.

This chain uses TRBV2 with TRBJ2-1; TRBD2 is a possible D gene (5 bases). CDR1 SNHLY and CDR2 FYNNEI come from the germline V gene. There are 13 residues in the CDR3. V shed 6 bases and J shed 7 bases, with 13 bases lying between them. The CDR3 here is CASSSSNWNEQFF. The CDR3 region has the DNA TGTGCCAGCAGCTCTAGCAACTGGAATGAGCAGTTCTTC.

A single count supports this clone. The chain's CDR3 is CASSLGLDRSYEQYF. The CDR3 nucleotides read TGTGCCAGCAGCCTCGGACTAGATCGGTCCTACGAGCAGTACTTC. The rearrangement uses TRBV5-4 and TRBJ2-7, with TRBD2 matching over 7 bases. The CDR3 has 15 amino acids. Germline V gene sequence: CDR1 SGHNT, CDR2 YYREEE (reference sequence). V shed 4 bases, J shed 1 base, and the junction held 8 bases outside the gene matches.

The rearrangement links TRBV28 to TRBJ2-7; TRBD1 matches at 12 bases. The CDR3 extends over 14 amino acids. With 7 bases clipped from V and 6 bases from J, the junction kept 7 bases outside the gene matches. Germline assignment: CDR1 MDHEN and CDR2 SYDVKM. CDR3 in amino acids: CASISRDRGLEQYF. CDR3 bases: TGTGCCAGCATCTCGAGGGACAGGGGGCTCGAGCAGTACTTC.

This clone was picked up one time. The J gene is TRBJ2-7, the V gene TRBV6-1; D gene ambiguous. Germline V gene data show CDR1 as MNHNS and CDR2 as SASEGT. The CDR3 loop spans 15 amino acids. Trimming cost V 6 bases and J 0 bases, with 15 bases left between them. The DNA for the CDR3 is TGTGCCAGCAGCGAGACAAGGTTTGCCTCCTACGAGCAGTACTTC. This sequence encodes CASSETRFASYEQYF.

The chain combines TRBV30 with TRBJ1-4, with D perhaps TRBD1 (6 bases). V lost 3 bases, J lost 5 bases, and 16 bases lay in between. Germline V gene sequence: CDR1 GTSNPN, CDR2 SVGIG (reference sequence). The CDR3 sequence is 15 residues long. CDR3 in DNA: TGTGCCTGGAGGACGACAAGGGGGGGGAATGAAAAACTGTTTTTT. This sequence encodes CAWRTTRGGNEKLFF.

The chain employs TRBV14 and TRBJ2-7, with a possible D match to TRBD2 (6 bases). This CDR3 comprises 14 residues. Trimming removed 4 bases at V and 5 bases at J, with 15 bases between. CDR1 and CDR2 from the germline V gene are SGHDN and FVKESK. Here the CDR3 DNA reads TGTGCCAGCAGCCCACTCGGTTGGGGGGACGAGCAGTACTTC. This translates into CASSPLGWGDEQYF.

This rearrangement joins TRBV28 to TRBJ2-7; D uncertain. CDR1 and CDR2 from the germline V gene are MDHEN and SYDVKM. The V gene lost 2 bases and the J gene lost 2 bases, with 13 bases spanning the gap. This CDR3 spans 15 amino acids. The CDR3 region is CASSLVTEKAYEQYF. The CDR3 DNA follows: TGTGCCAGCAGTTTAGTTACAGAAAAGGCCTACGAGCAGTACTTC. The variable domain in full, with the rest retrieved from reference TRBV28 and TRBJ2-7, is DVKVTQSSRYLVKRTGEKVFLECVQDMDHENMFWYRQDPGLGLRLIYFSYDVKMKEKGDIPEGYSVSREKKERFSLILESASTNQTSMYLCASSLVTEKAYEQYFGPGTRLTVT.

J is TRBJ2-7 and V is TRBV2; D is perhaps TRBD1 (5 bases). Germline CDR1 SNHLY, CDR2 FYNNEI. The CDR3 loop spans 14 amino acids. V was cut by 5 bases and J by 0 bases, with 11 bases left in between. CDR3 residues: CASSRGQASYEQYF. CDR3 nucleotide sequence: TGTGCCAGCAGTCGCGGACAAGCCTCCTACGAGCAGTACTTC.

This chain connects TRBV18 to TRBJ2-5; D call uncertain. The CDR3 length is 14 residues. V lost 0 bases and J lost 5, with 10 bases in between. Germline values: CDR1 KGHSH, CDR2 LQKENI. CDR3 nucleotides: TGTGCCAGCTCACCACCGGCCAGTGTGGAGACCCAGTACTTC. This encodes CASSPPASVETQYF.

The chain carries TRBV9 and TRBJ2-3, with 8 positions matching TRBD1. Per the germline V gene, CDR1 is SGDLS and CDR2 is YYNGEE. The CDR3 has 16 residues. Unmatched junction bases numbered 6, after V lost 3 bases and J lost 0 bases. The CDR3 loop is CASSERQGSSTDTQYF. CDR3 nucleotide sequence: TGTGCCAGCAGCGAACGACAGGGGTCTAGCACAGATACGCAGTATTTT. Full variable domain (remainder filled in from reference TRBV9 and TRBJ2-3): DSGVTQTPKHLITATGQRVTLRCSPRSGDLSVYWYQQSLDQGLQFLIQYYNGEERAKGNILERFSAQQFPDLHSELNLSSLELGDSALYFCASSERQGSSTDTQYFGPGTRLTVL.

J is TRBJ1-2 and V is TRBV6-1, with D tentatively TRBD1 (5 bases). The CDR3 has 17 residues. The germline CDR1 and CDR2 sequences are MNHNS and SASEGT. V was cut by 2 bases and J by 7 bases, with 23 bases left in between. Written as DNA, the CDR3 is TGTGCCAGCAGTGAAAGAAGCAGTGGGGCTGAAGGTCGTGGCTACACCTTC. Protein product: CASSERSSGAEGRGYTF.

The rearrangement joins TRBV7-9 to TRBJ1-5, with TRBD1 matching over 7 bases. V gave up 3 bases and J gave up 5 bases; unmatched junction bases: 7. The CDR3 runs to 15 residues. Germline-derived CDR1 and CDR2 are SEHNR and FQNEAQ (reference sequence). CDR3: CASSLGTGAHQPQHF. DNA for the CDR3: TGTGCCAGCAGCTTGGGAACAGGGGCGCATCAGCCCCAGCATTTT. Looking up the rest from reference TRBV7-9 and TRBJ1-5 gives the full variable domain: DTGVSQNPRHKITKRGQNVTFRCDPISEHNRLYWYRQTLGQGPEFLTYFQNEAQLEKSRLLSDRFSAERPKGSFSTLEIQRTEQGDSAMYLCASSLGTGAHQPQHFGDGTRLSIL.

The V gene is TRBV5-1, the J gene TRBJ2-7; D possibly corresponds to TRBD1 (5 bases). From germline, CDR1 is SGHRS and CDR2 YFSETQ. The CDR3 sequence is 13 residues long. The V and J ends lost 0 bases and 3 bases respectively, with 7 bases between them. This CDR3 reads CASSLGQHYEQYF. The CDR3 nucleotides read TGCGCCAGCAGCTTGGGACAGCACTACGAGCAGTACTTC. Drawing the rest from reference TRBV5-1 and TRBJ2-7, the complete variable domain is KAGVTQTPRYLIKTRGQQVTLSCSPISGHRSVSWYQQTPGQGLQFLFEYFSETQRNKGNFPGRFSGRQFSNSRSEMNVSTLELGDSALYLCASSLGQHYEQYFGPGTRLTVT.

The CDR3 loop reads CASSVAPNTEAFF. Here the CDR3 DNA reads TGTGCCAGCAGCGTAGCTCCGAACACTGAAGCTTTCTTT. V and J are TRBV9 and TRBJ1-1; D unresolved. Trimming left V 0 bases short and J 1 base short, with 4 bases between. Germline CDR1 is SGDLS and CDR2 is YYNGEE. The CDR3 extends over 13 amino acids.

V and J are TRBV7-9 and TRBJ1-1, with TRBD1 matching 7 bases. The germline V gene has CDR1 SEHNR and CDR2 FQNEAQ (reference sequence). The CDR3 runs 13 residues. Trimming removed 5 bases from V and 4 bases from J; junction bases left unmatched: 4. CDR3 loop: CASSRDSGTEAFF. In DNA, the CDR3 is TGTGCCAGCAGCCGGGACAGCGGCACTGAAGCTTTCTTT.

The rearrangement uses TRBV28 and TRBJ2-7, with D hard to call. The V and J ends lost 2 bases and 3 bases respectively, with 5 bases between them. The CDR3 is 12 residues long. Germline assignment: CDR1 MDHEN and CDR2 SYDVKM. This CDR3 reads CASSLGFYEQYF. CDR3 bases: TGTGCCAGCAGTTTAGGCTTCTACGAGCAGTACTTC.

The rearrangement links TRBV19 to TRBJ2-7; a possible D gene is TRBD2 (6 bases). The CDR3 consists of 15 residues. From germline, CDR1 is LNHDA and CDR2 SQIVND (reference sequence). V lost 5 bases to trimming and J lost 2 bases, with 16 bases between them. The CDR3 DNA follows: TGTGCCAGTAGTGACTCAGAGGGAGGACCCTACGAGCAGTACTTC. It codes for CASSDSEGGPYEQYF.

The rearrangement uses TRBV2 and TRBJ2-2, with TRBD2 matching 9 bases. The germline V gene encodes CDR1 SNHLY and CDR2 FYNNEI. With V trimmed by 8 bases and J by 7 bases, 8 bases remained unmatched. CDR3 length equals 14 residues. The CDR3 sequence is CASGLAGTGGELFF. The DNA for the CDR3 is TGTGCCAGCGGCCTAGCGGGGACCGGCGGGGAGCTGTTTTTT.

This rearrangement joins TRBV4-1 to TRBJ2-3, with D possibly being TRBD1 (5 bases). Trimming stripped 0 bases from V and 0 bases from J, with 13 bases between. There are 17 residues in the CDR3. Germline CDR1 MGHRA, CDR2 YSYEKL. The CDR3: CASSQERAGPSTDTQYF. Here the CDR3 DNA reads TGCGCCAGCAGCCAAGAACGGGCAGGGCCTAGCACAGATACGCAGTATTTT.

The chain uses TRBV11-2 and TRBJ2-5; TRBD2 matches at 9 bases. The CDR3 is made up of 13 amino acids. The V gene end was trimmed by 8 bases and the J gene end by 5 bases; junction bases not matched to a gene: 6. Germline V lookup: CDR1 SGHAT, CDR2 FQNNGV. The CDR3, as DNA: TGTGCCAGCGGGCGGGGGGGCCGGGAGACCCAGTACTTC. The encoded protein is CASGRGGRETQYF. The full variable domain, completed using reference TRBV11-2 and TRBJ2-5, is EAGVAQSPRYKIIEKRQSVAFWCNPISGHATLYWYQQILGQGPKLLIQFQNNGVVDDSQLPKDRFSAERLKGVDSTLKIQPAKLEDSAVYLCASGRGGRETQYFGPGTRLLVL.

The chain uses TRBV29-1 and TRBJ2-7; 7 bases align to TRBD1. J gave up 0 bases and V 3 bases, and 2 bases lay outside the gene matches. The CDR3 length is 13 residues. Per the germline V gene, CDR1 is SQVTM and CDR2 is ANQGSEA. CDR3 bases: TGCAGCGTTGAGAAGGGGGCCTCCTACGAGCAGTACTTC. This sequence encodes CSVEKGASYEQYF.